This is a list of T cell receptor beta chains from one sample in a study of T-cell memory formation after mild COVID-19. TCRdb redid the calling of the 5' RACE reads with MiXCR, one entry per CDR3 protein. The sample lists 250,000 or so distinct CDR3 sequences; 18% were seen once. The sample consisted of PBMCs or a T cell subset sorted from them (not recorded which). Receptors were obtained from a man aged 18 to 35 who had mild COVID-19 (a few samples of this study predate the infection). Cell type and time point are not known. Each CDR3 is given with its conserved first and last residue. D genes are given only for firm matches. For some rows the clone size is stated as once, few or many, or as a class when expanded; others skip it.

abundance: few
d_gene: -
v_gene: TRBV7-3
j_gene: TRBJ2-2
CDR3nt: TGTGCCAGCAGCTTTTTTGGGGCCGGGGAGCTGTTTTTT
CDR3aa: CASSFFGAGELFF

abundance: few
d_gene: -
v_gene: TRBV27
j_gene: TRBJ1-1
CDR3nt: TGTGCCAGCGCAATAGGTGGGGCTCTGACTGAAGCTTTCTTT
CDR3aa: CASAIGGALTEAFF

abundance: few
d_gene: -
v_gene: TRBV15
j_gene: TRBJ1-5
CDR3nt: TGTGCCACCAGCAGATCGAAGGGGCTTGATCAGCCCCAGCATTTT
CDR3aa: CATSRSKGLDQPQHF

abundance: few
d_gene: -
v_gene: TRBV5-6
j_gene: TRBJ2-3
CDR3nt: TGTGCCAGCACCCAGACCACCCGCACAGATACGCAGTATTTT
CDR3aa: CASTQTTRTDTQYF

abundance: few
d_gene: TRBD1
v_gene: TRBV5-1
j_gene: TRBJ2-1
CDR3nt: TGCGCCAGCAGCTTGGGACCTCAGACAGGGGGCTCCTACAATGAGCAGTTCTTC
CDR3aa: CASSLGPQTGGSYNEQFF

abundance: -
d_gene: -
v_gene: TRBV20-1
j_gene: TRBJ1-1
CDR3nt: TGCAGTGCCTGGAGGGCTTTCTTT
CDR3aa: CSAWRAFF

abundance: many
d_gene: -
v_gene: TRBV7-3
j_gene: TRBJ2-1
CDR3nt: TGTGCCAGCAGCTGGGACTCCGGCTCCTACAATGAGCAGTTCTTC
CDR3aa: CASSWDSGSYNEQFF

abundance: -
d_gene: -
v_gene: TRBV20-1
j_gene: TRBJ2-7
CDR3nt: TGCAGTGCGTTCGCAAGAGACCGCGAGCAGTACTTC
CDR3aa: CSAFARDREQYF

abundance: -
d_gene: TRBD2
v_gene: TRBV5-4
j_gene: TRBJ2-2
CDR3nt: TGTGCCAGCAGCTTGGGGGGACTAGCGTCCGGGGAGCTGTTTTTT
CDR3aa: CASSLGGLASGELFF

abundance: few
d_gene: TRBD1
v_gene: TRBV7-2
j_gene: TRBJ2-1
CDR3nt: TGTGCCAGCAGTTTTACAGGGGGCCTTGAGCAGTTCTTC
CDR3aa: CASSFTGGLEQFF

abundance: -
d_gene: -
v_gene: TRBV7-6
j_gene: TRBJ2-7
CDR3nt: TGTGCCAGCAGCCGGGACCTAGCCTACGAGCAGTACTTC
CDR3aa: CASSRDLAYEQYF

abundance: -
d_gene: -
v_gene: TRBV20-1
j_gene: TRBJ2-5
CDR3nt: TGCAGTGCTAGAGATAGGGAAGGCTTTGGTAGGGAGACCCAGTACTTC
CDR3aa: CSARDREGFGRETQYF

abundance: -
d_gene: -
v_gene: TRBV6-5
j_gene: TRBJ1-1
CDR3nt: TGTGCCAGCAGTTACTTTCGGTCCACTGAAGCTTTCTTT
CDR3aa: CASSYFRSTEAFF

abundance: -
d_gene: -
v_gene: TRBV3-1
j_gene: TRBJ1-2
CDR3nt: TGTGCCAGCAGCCACGTGGTCGGGTATGGCTACACCTTC
CDR3aa: CASSHVVGYGYTF

abundance: -
d_gene: -
v_gene: TRBV11-2
j_gene: TRBJ2-5
CDR3nt: TGTGCCAGCAGCCCGGACCCTAGCAGCCAAGAGACCCAGTACTTC
CDR3aa: CASSPDPSSQETQYF

abundance: few
d_gene: TRBD1
v_gene: TRBV20-1
j_gene: TRBJ2-7
CDR3nt: TGCAGTGCAAGTCCGGGACAGGGGTACGAGCAGTACTTC
CDR3aa: CSASPGQGYEQYF

abundance: few
d_gene: -
v_gene: TRBV5-1
j_gene: TRBJ2-1
CDR3nt: TGCGCCAGCAGCTTAGGGGGGGCGGTCTACAATGAGCAGTTCTTC
CDR3aa: CASSLGGAVYNEQFF

abundance: -
d_gene: -
v_gene: TRBV20-1
j_gene: TRBJ1-1
CDR3nt: TGCAGTGTCAGTGACCCCCCCTCAGAAGCTTTCTTT
CDR3aa: CSVSDPPSEAFF

abundance: -
d_gene: -
v_gene: TRBV20-1
j_gene: TRBJ1-1
CDR3nt: TGCAGTGCTAGAGGACCGTTGTCCACTGAAGCTTTCTTT
CDR3aa: CSARGPLSTEAFF

abundance: -
d_gene: -
v_gene: TRBV20-1
j_gene: TRBJ1-3
CDR3nt: TGCAGTGCCGTGAAGGGTGCAGGAAACACCATATATTTT
CDR3aa: CSAVKGAGNTIYF

abundance: few
d_gene: -
v_gene: TRBV6-5
j_gene: TRBJ1-2
CDR3nt: TGTGCCAGCAGTCGGCAGCCCTGGGCCTATGGCTACACCTTC
CDR3aa: CASSRQPWAYGYTF

abundance: few
d_gene: TRBD1
v_gene: TRBV5-1
j_gene: TRBJ2-1
CDR3nt: TGCGCCAGCAGCTTCCAACAGGGGTCGGGTGAGCAGTTCTTC
CDR3aa: CASSFQQGSGEQFF

abundance: -
d_gene: -
v_gene: TRBV7-6
j_gene: TRBJ1-4
CDR3nt: TGTGCCAGCAGCCAAAGGGGGTATGAAAAACTGTTTTTT
CDR3aa: CASSQRGYEKLFF

abundance: once
d_gene: TRBD1
v_gene: TRBV2
j_gene: TRBJ1-2
CDR3nt: TGTGCCACAGGGGGCAAGTACGGCTACACCTTC
CDR3aa: CATGGKYGYTF

abundance: few
d_gene: -
v_gene: TRBV19
j_gene: TRBJ2-4
CDR3nt: TGTGCCAGTAGCAGCGCCGAGGACATTCAGTACTTC
CDR3aa: CASSSAEDIQYF

abundance: many
d_gene: -
v_gene: TRBV7-9
j_gene: TRBJ2-5
CDR3nt: TGTGCCAGCAGCCGTGGGGCAGACGGGCGAGAGACCCAGTACTTC
CDR3aa: CASSRGADGRETQYF

abundance: -
d_gene: TRBD2
v_gene: TRBV20-1
j_gene: TRBJ2-5
CDR3nt: TGCAGTGCCGAACTAGCGGGGGGGCCCCAGTACTTC
CDR3aa: CSAELAGGPQYF

abundance: -
d_gene: -
v_gene: TRBV6-5
j_gene: TRBJ2-3
CDR3nt: TGTGCCAGCAGTTACTCCACAGGGTTAGCCGATACGCAGTATTTT
CDR3aa: CASSYSTGLADTQYF

abundance: -
d_gene: TRBD1
v_gene: TRBV12-3/TRBV12-4
j_gene: TRBJ2-7
CDR3nt: TGTGCCAGCAGTTTGGGTGGCTCTCCCGGACAGGGGAACTTC
CDR3aa: CASSLGGSPGQGNF

abundance: many
d_gene: TRBD2
v_gene: TRBV10-3
j_gene: TRBJ2-4
CDR3nt: TGTGCCACTGAGGACACTAGCGGGGGAAACATTCAGTACTTC
CDR3aa: CATEDTSGGNIQYF

abundance: -
d_gene: -
v_gene: TRBV7-2
j_gene: TRBJ2-1
CDR3nt: TGTGCCAGCAGCTTAGGGCCTGAAAAAGGGAGTGAGCAGTTCTTC
CDR3aa: CASSLGPEKGSEQFF

abundance: -
d_gene: -
v_gene: TRBV3-1
j_gene: TRBJ2-1
CDR3nt: TGTGCCAGCAGCCAATTTGAAGGGACCTACAATGAGCAGTTCTTC
CDR3aa: CASSQFEGTYNEQFF

abundance: many
d_gene: -
v_gene: TRBV5-6
j_gene: TRBJ1-1
CDR3nt: TGTGCCAGCAGCTTAAGGGCCAGGGGAACTGAAGCTTTCTTT
CDR3aa: CASSLRARGTEAFF

abundance: many
d_gene: TRBD2
v_gene: TRBV20-1
j_gene: TRBJ2-1
CDR3nt: TGCAGTGCTAGAGAAGTTGGCGGGGGGTACTACAATGAGCAGTTCTTC
CDR3aa: CSAREVGGGYYNEQFF

abundance: few
d_gene: TRBD2
v_gene: TRBV29-1
j_gene: TRBJ2-7
CDR3nt: TGCAGCGTCGGGGGGGGGACTGGGGTCCCTTCCTACGAGCAGTACTTC
CDR3aa: CSVGGGTGVPSYEQYF

abundance: few
d_gene: -
v_gene: TRBV7-2
j_gene: TRBJ2-4
CDR3nt: TGTGCCAGCAGCTTAAATGGGGGGGCTGCCAAAAACATTCAGTACTTC
CDR3aa: CASSLNGGAAKNIQYF

abundance: many
d_gene: TRBD2
v_gene: TRBV20-1
j_gene: TRBJ2-3
CDR3nt: TGCAGTGCACAGACGGGGGGGCCAGATACGCAGTATTTT
CDR3aa: CSAQTGGPDTQYF

abundance: -
d_gene: -
v_gene: TRBV28
j_gene: TRBJ2-6
CDR3nt: TGTGCCAGCAGCATTACCAGTGGTGGGGCCAACGTCCTGACTTTC
CDR3aa: CASSITSGGANVLTF

abundance: few
d_gene: -
v_gene: TRBV12-3/TRBV12-4
j_gene: TRBJ1-1
CDR3nt: TGTGCCAGCAGTTTCATTTCGACGAACACTGAAGCTTTCTTT
CDR3aa: CASSFISTNTEAFF

abundance: -
d_gene: -
v_gene: TRBV6-5
j_gene: TRBJ2-5
CDR3nt: TGTGCCAGCAGTTACTCGTACACCCAAGAGACCCAGTACTTC
CDR3aa: CASSYSYTQETQYF

abundance: few
d_gene: -
v_gene: TRBV6-5
j_gene: TRBJ1-5
CDR3nt: TGTGCCAGCAGTTACTCCGGGAGCCAGCCCCAGCATTTT
CDR3aa: CASSYSGSQPQHF

abundance: few
d_gene: TRBD1
v_gene: TRBV5-1
j_gene: TRBJ2-5
CDR3nt: TGCGCCAGCAGCTCGGGACAGCCGCAAGAGACCCAGTACTTC
CDR3aa: CASSSGQPQETQYF

abundance: few
d_gene: -
v_gene: TRBV20-1
j_gene: TRBJ2-7
CDR3nt: TGCAGTGCTAGAGATCTTGGCCCGAATATACACGAGCAGTACTTC
CDR3aa: CSARDLGPNIHEQYF

abundance: -
d_gene: -
v_gene: TRBV30
j_gene: TRBJ2-3
CDR3nt: TGTGCCTGGAGTGTAGGTACAGTCTCTAGTGTAGCAGATACGCAGTATTTT
CDR3aa: CAWSVGTVSSVADTQYF

abundance: -
d_gene: TRBD1
v_gene: TRBV18
j_gene: TRBJ2-5
CDR3nt: TGTGCCAGCTCACCCCCTCCTGGGACAGGGCAAGAGACCCAGTACTTC
CDR3aa: CASSPPPGTGQETQYF

abundance: many
d_gene: -
v_gene: TRBV3-1
j_gene: TRBJ2-6
CDR3nt: TGTGCCAGCAGCCTCTCCGGGACATACTCTGGGGCCAACGTCCTGACTTTC
CDR3aa: CASSLSGTYSGANVLTF

abundance: many
d_gene: TRBD2
v_gene: TRBV20-1
j_gene: TRBJ2-5
CDR3nt: TGCAGTGCTAGACTTCCCGGACTAGCGGGGGGGCCGGAGGAGACCCAGTACTTC
CDR3aa: CSARLPGLAGGPEETQYF

abundance: many
d_gene: -
v_gene: TRBV12-3/TRBV12-4
j_gene: TRBJ2-7
CDR3nt: TGTGCCAGCAGTTTGAGGCGGTCTTCCTACGAGCAGTACTTC
CDR3aa: CASSLRRSSYEQYF

abundance: -
d_gene: TRBD2
v_gene: TRBV11-3
j_gene: TRBJ2-3
CDR3nt: TGTGCCAGCAGCGGTAGCGGGGGAGATACGCAGTATTTT
CDR3aa: CASSGSGGDTQYF

abundance: few
d_gene: -
v_gene: TRBV6-5
j_gene: TRBJ2-5
CDR3nt: TGTGCCAGCAGTCAGGCTAGCCTGGAGACCCAGTACTTC
CDR3aa: CASSQASLETQYF

abundance: many
d_gene: -
v_gene: TRBV6-1
j_gene: TRBJ2-3
CDR3nt: TGTGCCAGCAGTGAAGGTTGGGGGACAGATACGCAGTATTTT
CDR3aa: CASSEGWGTDTQYF

abundance: many
d_gene: -
v_gene: TRBV12-3/TRBV12-4
j_gene: TRBJ2-3
CDR3nt: TGTGCCAGCAGCTCCACCAGCAGTGGGAATACGCAGTATTTT
CDR3aa: CASSSTSSGNTQYF